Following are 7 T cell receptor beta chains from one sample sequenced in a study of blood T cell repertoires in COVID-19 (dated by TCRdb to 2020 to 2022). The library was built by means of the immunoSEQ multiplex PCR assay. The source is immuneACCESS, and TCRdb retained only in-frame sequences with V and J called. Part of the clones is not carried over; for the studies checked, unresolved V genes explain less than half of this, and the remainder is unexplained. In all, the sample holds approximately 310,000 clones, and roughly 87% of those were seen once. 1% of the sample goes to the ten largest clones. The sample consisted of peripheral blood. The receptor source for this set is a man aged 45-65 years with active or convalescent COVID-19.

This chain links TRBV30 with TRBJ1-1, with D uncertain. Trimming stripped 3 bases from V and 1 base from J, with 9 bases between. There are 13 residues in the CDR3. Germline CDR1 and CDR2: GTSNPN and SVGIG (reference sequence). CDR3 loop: CAWSADTNTEAFF. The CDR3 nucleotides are TGTGCCTGGAGCGCCGACACGAACACTGAAGCTTTCTTT.

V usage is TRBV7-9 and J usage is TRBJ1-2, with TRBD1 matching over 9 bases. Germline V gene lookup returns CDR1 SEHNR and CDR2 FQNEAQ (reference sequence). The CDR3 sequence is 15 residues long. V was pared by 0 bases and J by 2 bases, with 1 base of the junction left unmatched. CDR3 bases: TGTGCCAGCAGCTTAGCCGGGACAGGGAACTATGGCTACACCTTC. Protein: CASSLAGTGNYGYTF.

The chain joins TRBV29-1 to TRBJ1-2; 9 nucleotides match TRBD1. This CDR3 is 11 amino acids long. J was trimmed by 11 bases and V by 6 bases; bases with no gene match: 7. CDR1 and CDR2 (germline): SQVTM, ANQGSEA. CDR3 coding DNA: TGCAGCGTGAGGGGGACAGGGTTTTACACCTTC. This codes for CSVRGTGFYTF.

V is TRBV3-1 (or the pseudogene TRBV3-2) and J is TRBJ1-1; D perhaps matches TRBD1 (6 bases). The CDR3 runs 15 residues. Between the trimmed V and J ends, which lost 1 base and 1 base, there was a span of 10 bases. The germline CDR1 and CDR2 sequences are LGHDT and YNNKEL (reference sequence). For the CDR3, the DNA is TGTGCCAGCAGCCAAGGGGGGCAGTGGAACACTGAAGCTTTCTTT. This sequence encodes CASSQGGQWNTEAFF.

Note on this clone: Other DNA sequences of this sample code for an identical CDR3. The CDR3 loop is CASSLGWAGTDTQYF. CDR3 nucleotides: TGCGCCAGCAGCTTGGGGTGGGCCGGCACAGATACGCAGTATTTT. The V and J genes are TRBV5-1 and TRBJ2-3; D is unresolved. This CDR3 has 15 amino acids. V lost 0 bases and J lost 1, with 9 bases in between. Germline lookup yields CDR1 SGHRS and CDR2 YFSETQ. The complete variable domain, with remaining parts taken from reference TRBV5-1 and TRBJ2-3, reads KAGVTQTPRYLIKTRGQQVTLSCSPISGHRSVSWYQQTPGQGLQFLFEYFSETQRNKGNFPGRFSGRQFSNSRSEMNVSTLELGDSALYLCASSLGWAGTDTQYFGPGTRLTVL.

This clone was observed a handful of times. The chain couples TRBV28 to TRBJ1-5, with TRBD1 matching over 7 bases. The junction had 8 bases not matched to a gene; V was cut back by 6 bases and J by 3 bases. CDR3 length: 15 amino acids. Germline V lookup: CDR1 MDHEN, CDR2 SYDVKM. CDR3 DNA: TGTGCCAGCAGCCCGGACAGGCTTCCCAATCAGCCCCAGCATTTT. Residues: CASSPDRLPNQPQHF.

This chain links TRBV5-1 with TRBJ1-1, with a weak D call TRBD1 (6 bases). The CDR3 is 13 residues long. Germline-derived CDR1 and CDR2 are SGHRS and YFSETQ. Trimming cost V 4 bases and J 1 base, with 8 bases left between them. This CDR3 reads CASSVTGNTEAFF. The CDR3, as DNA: TGCGCCAGCAGCGTGACAGGGAACACTGAAGCTTTCTTT. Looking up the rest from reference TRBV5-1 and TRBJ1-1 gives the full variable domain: KAGVTQTPRYLIKTRGQQVTLSCSPISGHRSVSWYQQTPGQGLQFLFEYFSETQRNKGNFPGRFSGRQFSNSRSEMNVSTLELGDSALYLCASSVTGNTEAFFGQGTRLTVV.